One and the same sample provided the 15 T cell receptor beta chains below, sequenced in a study of Graves' ophthalmopathy and Graves' hyperthyroidism. Transcripts of RNA were the source for amplifying TCR beta CDR3 regions. In the first round, RT-PCR was carried out with HTBI primers, and a multiplex PCR formed the second round. TCRdb used MiXCR to reprocess the multiplex PCR reads, holding one entry per CDR3 protein. The table records almost 750,000 distinct CDR3 sequences, roughly two fifths of them present only once. The material sequenced was peripheral blood. The receptors here all came from an adult man with Graves' ophthalmopathy.

This clonotype came up a few times. V gene TRBV6-6 combines with J gene TRBJ1-2; possible D gene TRBD1, 6 bases. The CDR3 consists of 14 residues. Trimming took 6 bases from V and 3 from J, leaving 14 bases between them. Germline CDR1 and CDR2: MNHNY and SVGAGI (reference sequence). The CDR3 region is CASRIRGVDYGYTF. The CDR3 bases are TGTGCCAGCAGAATTAGGGGGGTCGACTATGGCTACACCTTC.

In the case of this clonotype: One end of the junction varies from germline; a read error may be responsible. The chain joins TRBV7-3 to TRBJ2-7, with D possibly matching TRBD2 (5 bases). The CDR3 contains 11 residues. From germline, CDR1 is SGHTA and CDR2 FQGTGA. The CDR3 is CVSPRGREQYF. DNA of the CDR3: TGTGTCAGCCCCCGGGGTCGGGAGCAGTACTTC.

This chain joins TRBV25-1 and TRBJ2-2; D is unresolved. The length of the CDR3 is 13 residues. The V gene lost 3 bases and the J gene lost 5 bases, with 7 bases spanning the gap. CDR1 and CDR2 from the germline V gene are MGHDK and SYGVNS. Here the CDR3 reads CASSDPVTGELFF. The CDR3 DNA reads TGTGCCAGCAGTGATCCTGTGACCGGGGAGCTGTTTTTT.

The CDR3 DNA is TGTGCCAGCAGCTTAAGGCTGGCAGGGGATCCGGAGACCCAGTACTTC. Translating gives CASSLRLAGDPETQYF. V usage is TRBV13 and J usage is TRBJ2-5, with D perhaps TRBD1 (6 bases). The CDR3 sequence is 16 residues long. In germline, CDR1 is PRHDT, CDR2 FYEKMQ (reference sequence). Trimming stripped 2 bases from V and 5 bases from J, with 18 bases between.

A note on this clonotype: Relative to the germline gene, one junction end is altered; a read error may explain this. This chain joins TRBV7-2 and TRBJ2-7, with 9 bases matching TRBD2. The CDR3 length is 16 residues. Germline V gene data show CDR1 as SGHTA and CDR2 as FQGNSA. The CDR3 protein is CVSSLGGSGSFYEQYF. The CDR3 DNA sequence: TGTGTCAGCAGCTTAGGTGGTAGCGGGAGTTTCTACGAGCAGTACTTC.

This clonotype has at least ten counts. This chain uses TRBV7-2 with TRBJ1-6; 8 nucleotides agree with TRBD1. V dropped 4 bases and J dropped 8; count of bases not matched to a gene: 7. Germline V gene data show CDR1 as SGHTA and CDR2 as FQGNSA. There are 15 residues in the CDR3. The CDR3 bases are TGTGCCAGCAGCTCCCGGACAGGGAGTGATTCACCCCTCCACTTT. Its translation is CASSSRTGSDSPLHF.

A note on this clonotype: A single base separates this from a much larger clone, so it may be a read error. The chain carries TRBV15 and TRBJ1-4; D not resolved. Per germline, CDR1 LNHNV and CDR2 YYDKDF (reference sequence). The CDR3 contains 17 residues. The V end lost 1 base, the J end lost 8 bases, and 20 bases lay between the germline ends. CDR3 coding DNA: TGTGCCACCAGCAGAGGTCTGGCTCCCCGGTTTAAAGAAAAACTGTTTTTT. Its translation: CATSRGLAPRFKEKLFF.

The chain carries TRBV5-1 and TRBJ1-1, with a tentative D call TRBD1 (5 bases). Germline loops: CDR1 SGHRS, CDR2 YFSETQ. With 2 bases removed from V and 11 bases from J, the gap between germline ends came to 10 bases. CDR3 length equals 11 residues. The DNA for the CDR3 is TGCGCCAGCAGCTTTGGAGGGGCGGCTTTCTTT. Translated, it gives CASSFGGAAFF.

At least ten counts were recorded for this clonotype. The CDR3 is CASSQSNLQETQYF. CDR3 nucleotide sequence: TGTGCCAGCAGCCAGAGCAACCTCCAAGAGACCCAGTACTTC. The V gene is TRBV7-9, the J gene TRBJ2-5, with D uncertain. The CDR3 spans 14 residues. Germline V gives CDR1 SEHNR, CDR2 FQNEAQ (reference sequence). With 5 bases removed from V and 1 base from J, the gap between germline ends came to 11 bases.

The table lists this clonotype with a few counts. The chain links TRBV5-1 to TRBJ2-7; possibly TRBD2 for D (6 bases). Trimming took off 4 bases at V and 5 bases at J, with 13 bases between the two ends. CDR1 is SGHRS and CDR2 is YFSETQ in the germline V gene. The length of the CDR3 is 13 residues. CDR3 residues: CASSTTGSNEQYF. CDR3 sequence (DNA): TGCGCCAGCAGCACAACCGGGAGCAACGAGCAGTACTTC.

The table lists this clonotype with a few counts. The V call is TRBV20-1, the J call TRBJ1-3; D is perhaps TRBD1 (6 bases). The CDR3 totals 16 residues. With 5 bases removed from V and 7 bases from J, the gap between germline ends came to 24 bases. CDR1 is DFQATT and CDR2 is SNEGSKA in the germline V gene (reference sequence). This CDR3 reads CSARTAEKGGSNTIYF. CDR3 sequence (DNA): TGCAGTGCTCGAACCGCCGAAAAGGGGGGGAGTAACACCATATATTTT.

In the case of this clonotype: One base away lies a much larger clone, so this may be a sequencing read error. The chain links TRBV7-2 to TRBJ2-5, with no clear D. V lost 9 bases and J 7 bases, leaving 18 bases between the germline ends. The germline gives CDR1 SGHTA, CDR2 FQGNSA. The CDR3 runs to 13 residues. CDR3 sequence (DNA): TGTGCCAGTAGTCCCACTGGGGTGGGGACCCAGTACTTC. Protein sequence: CASSPTGVGTQYF.

The chain recombines TRBV29-1 with TRBJ1-2; TRBD1 is a possible D gene (6 bases). The V gene's germline CDR1 is SQVTM and CDR2 ANQGSEA. The germline V and J ends were trimmed by 0 bases and 7 bases, with 21 bases remaining between them. There are 16 residues in the CDR3. In DNA, the CDR3 is TGCAGCGTTGAAGAGGGGGCGAGAAAACTCTTTTTTGGCTACACCTTC. Translated, it gives CSVEEGARKLFFGYTF.

In its sample, this clonotype was seen a few times. The rearrangement joins TRBV7-9 to TRBJ1-3; 7 bases line up with TRBD1. The CDR3 totals 16 residues. V gave up 1 base and J gave up 4 bases; unmatched junction bases: 7. Per the germline V gene, CDR1 is SEHNR and CDR2 is FQNEAQ (reference sequence). This CDR3 is CASSLGRTGGGNTIYF. The DNA for the CDR3 is TGTGCCAGCAGCTTAGGCCGGACAGGCGGAGGAAACACCATATATTTT.

The chain joins TRBV7-2 to TRBJ1-5, with D possibly being TRBD1 (6 bases). Between the trimmed V and J ends, which lost 0 bases and 3 bases, there was a span of 15 bases. CDR1 is SGHTA, CDR2 FQGNSA, per germline. There are 17 residues in the CDR3. The CDR3 DNA sequence: TGTGCCAGCAGCTTAGCGTGGGTCAGGGGCTCCAATCAGCCCCAGCATTTT. It is translated as CASSLAWVRGSNQPQHF.